The 8 T cell receptor beta chains reported below all come from one sample, sequenced in a study of shared clonotypes between healthy human individuals. Sequenced by immunoSEQ multiplex PCR; TCRdb stores in-frame clones only, minus some. Of millions of clones listed, about 92% are singletons. The specimen sequenced was naive CD4+ T cells from PBMCs. Noted subset: CD45RA+ positively selected. These receptors all come from a man younger than 35 in good health. Some clones in this sample may be carry-over from other donors' samples.

The chain employs TRBV6-1 and TRBJ2-5; 11 bases are shared with TRBD1. J was trimmed by 5 bases and V by 9 bases; bases with no gene match: 5. This CDR3 contains 13 residues. Germline-derived CDR1 and CDR2 are MNHNS and SASEGT. The CDR3, as DNA: TGTGCCAGAAGGGACAGGGGGAGGGAGACCCAGTACTTC. The encoded protein is CARRDRGRETQYF.

The CDR3 DNA is TGTGCCAGCAGTTTAGACAGGGAAATGGGAGGCTACACCTTC. It codes for CASSLDREMGGYTF. The V gene is TRBV28, the J gene TRBJ1-2; TRBD1 matches 7 bases. Germline CDR1 MDHEN, CDR2 SYDVKM. The CDR3 is 14 amino acids. Losses at the gene ends were 2 bases for V and 8 bases for J; bases not matched to a gene: 8.

The chain is built from TRBV27 and TRBJ1-1; no clear D gene. Looked up from germline, CDR1 is MNHEY and CDR2 is SMNVEV (reference sequence). The CDR3 is 14 residues long. V was clipped by 3 bases and J by 0 bases, with 8 bases between them. The CDR3 DNA reads as TGTGCCAGCAGTTTGAGATCACTGAACACTGAAGCTTTCTTT. It is translated as CASSLRSLNTEAFF.

This chain joins TRBV2 and TRBJ1-5; maybe TRBD1 (6 bases). The CDR3 is 15 residues long. The V end lost 10 bases, the J end lost 1 base, and 17 bases lay between the germline ends. Germline V gene sequence: CDR1 SNHLY, CDR2 FYNNEI. CDR3 protein: CATKQGHLSNQPQHF. The CDR3 region has the DNA TGTGCCACAAAACAGGGACATCTAAGCAATCAGCCCCAGCATTTT.

This chain joins TRBV30 and TRBJ2-5, with no clear D. Germline-derived CDR1 and CDR2 are GTSNPN and SVGIG (reference sequence). The CDR3 is 12 residues long. V lost 6 bases and J 3 bases, leaving 11 bases between the germline ends. DNA of the CDR3: TGTGCCTGTGGGCCAGCAAAAGAGACCCAGTACTTC. Translation: CACGPAKETQYF.

This rearrangement joins TRBV7-8 to TRBJ1-4; possibly TRBD1 for D (6 bases). V dropped 3 bases and J dropped 7 bases, with 9 bases sitting between them. The CDR3 runs 13 residues. Germline V gives CDR1 SGHVS, CDR2 FQNEAQ. For the CDR3, the DNA is TGTGCCAGCAGCTTTACAGGGAGTGAAAAACTGTTTTTT. Its protein is CASSFTGSEKLFF.

The chain has TRBV7-9 and TRBJ2-2, with D unresolved. The CDR3 loop spans 14 amino acids. CDR1 SEHNR and CDR2 FQNEAQ come from the germline V gene (reference sequence). Deletions cut 5 bases from V and 0 bases from J, with 7 bases between. The CDR3 nucleotides read TGTGCCAGCAGCCCGGTTCCGAACACCGGGGAGCTGTTTTTT. Translation gives CASSPVPNTGELFF.

This chain joins TRBV6-5 and TRBJ2-3; D might be TRBD2 (6 bases). The CDR3 is made up of 15 amino acids. V gave up 5 bases and J gave up 1 base, with 13 bases separating them. Germline V lookup: CDR1 MNHEY, CDR2 SVGAGI. CDR3 nucleotide sequence: TGTGCCAGCAGTCGCGGGGACCTCCGCACAGATACGCAGTATTTT. Amino acid sequence: CASSRGDLRTDTQYF.